These 18 T cell receptor beta chains came from one sample sequenced in a study of blood T cell repertoires in COVID-19. Repertoires were generated with immunoSEQ multiplex PCR, while TCRdb's copy carries only in-frame clones and drops some. This table holds 200,000 to 250,000 clones, approximately 80% found once. Sequences were obtained from PBMCs or T cells enriched from blood (not recorded which). These receptors were collected from a woman aged 60-75 years who had recovered from COVID-19.

This chain links TRBV27 with TRBJ2-7, with 11 bases lining up with TRBD2. Trimming took 3 bases from V and 3 from J; bases not matched to a gene: 4. The CDR3 spans 15 residues. Germline V lookup: CDR1 MNHEY, CDR2 SMNVEV (reference sequence). CDR3 amino acids: CASSLSLAGGYEQYF. The CDR3 DNA reads TGTGCCAGCAGTTTGTCTCTAGCGGGAGGCTACGAGCAGTACTTC.

This chain joins TRBV7-2 and TRBJ2-4; D gene unclear. The CDR3 is made up of 13 amino acids. V dropped 1 base and J dropped 8 bases, with 9 bases sitting between them. Germline V lookup: CDR1 SGHTA, CDR2 FQGNSA. CDR3 sequence reads: CASSLEQWDIQYF. Here the CDR3 DNA reads TGTGCCAGCAGCTTAGAACAGTGGGACATTCAGTACTTC.

The chain employs TRBV6-5 and TRBJ1-3; the D gene is possibly TRBD1 (5 bases). V lost 3 bases, J lost 3 bases, and 12 bases lay in between. CDR1 and CDR2 from the germline V gene are MNHEY and SVGAGI. This CDR3 has 15 residues. The CDR3 reads CASSYERGFGNTIYF. CDR3 sequence (DNA): TGTGCCAGCAGTTATGAAAGGGGCTTTGGAAACACCATATATTTT.

The chain joins TRBV11-2 to TRBJ2-2, with 8 bases identical to TRBD1. The CDR3 is made up of 16 amino acids. V was pared by 5 bases and J by 9 bases, with 14 bases of the junction left unmatched. Looked up from germline, CDR1 is SGHAT and CDR2 is FQNNGV. As DNA, the CDR3 is TGTGCCAGCAGCAACGAGACAGGGGCTATTTGGCGGGAGCTGTTTTTT. It specifies CASSNETGAIWRELFF. The full variable domain, rest sourced from reference TRBV11-2 and TRBJ2-2, is EAGVAQSPRYKIIEKRQSVAFWCNPISGHATLYWYQQILGQGPKLLIQFQNNGVVDDSQLPKDRFSAERLKGVDSTLKIQPAKLEDSAVYLCASSNETGAIWRELFFGEGSRLTVL.

The J gene is TRBJ2-7, the V gene TRBV19, with D perhaps TRBD2 (6 bases). Germline-derived CDR1 and CDR2 are LNHDA and SQIVND (reference sequence). CDR3 size: 15 residues. The V and J ends lost 1 base and 0 bases respectively, with 10 bases between them. CDR3 amino acids: CASSIGGLISYEQYF. As DNA, the CDR3 is TGTGCCAGTAGTATAGGGGGACTGATCTCCTACGAGCAGTACTTC.

The genes are TRBV6-2 or TRBV6-3 and TRBJ2-1, with 16 bases identical to TRBD2. The ends lost 6 bases at V and 1 base at J; junction bases unmatched: 9. CDR1 and CDR2 (germline): MNHEY, SVGEGT. The CDR3 runs to 19 residues. CDR3 nucleotide sequence: TGTGCCAGCAGCACTTCCGGGACTAGCGGGGGGGTGTCCTACAATGAGCAGTTCTTC. Translated: CASSTSGTSGGVSYNEQFF.

This clone came up a few times. J is TRBJ1-5 and V is TRBV10-3, with 7 bases matching TRBD1. The CDR3 has 13 amino acids. Germline V gene data show CDR1 as ENHRY and CDR2 as SYGVKD. V was clipped by 6 bases and J by 5 bases; unmatched bases: 4. The CDR3 protein is CAIRTGPDQPQHF. CDR3 in DNA: TGTGCCATCAGGACAGGGCCCGATCAGCCCCAGCATTTT.

This clone was detected only once. The V call is TRBV6-1, the J call TRBJ2-1, with 7 bases aligning to TRBD1. Germline lookup yields CDR1 MNHNS and CDR2 SASEGT. V dropped 7 bases and J dropped 7; count of bases not matched to a gene: 4. The CDR3 spans 12 residues. The chain's CDR3 is CASTRTGNEQFF. The CDR3 nucleotides are TGTGCCAGCACCAGGACAGGAAATGAGCAGTTCTTC.

This clone was counted ten times or more. The chain links TRBV7-8 to TRBJ2-7, with 7 bases identical to TRBD1. J gave up 2 bases and V 5 bases, and 6 bases lay outside the gene matches. Germline values: CDR1 SGHVS, CDR2 FQNEAQ. There are 14 residues in the CDR3. CDR3 sequence: CASSTRQGPYEQYF. The CDR3 DNA sequence: TGTGCCAGCAGCACCCGACAGGGCCCCTACGAGCAGTACTTC.

The chain couples TRBV5-8 to TRBJ1-5, with D perhaps TRBD1 (6 bases). The V gene lost 3 bases and the J gene lost 0 bases, with 13 bases spanning the gap. The germline gives CDR1 SGHTS, CDR2 YDEGEE. The CDR3 is 16 residues long. CDR3 sequence reads: CASSSVGAYSNQPQHF. CDR3 sequence (DNA): TGTGCCAGCAGCTCGGTGGGGGCTTATAGCAATCAGCCCCAGCATTTT.

The chain links TRBV21-1 to TRBJ1-5. TRBV21-1 is a known pseudogene. The CDR3 is 14 amino acids. CDR3 coding DNA: TGTGCCAGCAGCTGTGGACGCGGGTCGGGGCCCCAGCATTTT. As protein: CASSCGRGSGPQHF.

This clone has more than one count but fewer than ten. The rearrangement uses TRBV7-7 and TRBJ2-5; tentatively, D is TRBD1 (5 bases). Germline V gene lookup returns CDR1 SSHAT and CDR2 FNYEAQ (reference sequence). This CDR3 is built from 15 residues. V was trimmed by 5 bases and J by 5 bases, leaving 18 bases between them. CDR3 in amino acids: CASSPLIGARETQYF. The CDR3 DNA reads as TGTGCCAGCAGCCCGCTCATAGGGGCGAGGGAGACCCAGTACTTC.

V and J are TRBV9 and TRBJ1-1; D ambiguous. The CDR3 is made up of 13 amino acids. CDR1 SGDLS and CDR2 YYNGEE come from the germline V gene. Trimming shortened V by 0 bases and J by 8 bases, and 11 bases separated the two germline ends. In DNA form, the CDR3 reads TGTGCCAGCAGCGTAGCTACCGGGATGGAAGCTTTCTTT. Protein: CASSVATGMEAFF.

Here the CDR3 reads CASSLAGTVTTDTQYF. As DNA, the CDR3 is TGTGCCAGCAGCTTGGCCGGGACAGTGACCACAGATACGCAGTATTTT. The rearrangement links TRBV7-8 to TRBJ2-3; 7 nucleotides match TRBD1. The J segment lost 2 bases and the V segment lost 3 bases, leaving 8 bases of the junction unmatched. The CDR3 contains 16 residues. Germline CDR1 reads SGHVS; CDR2 reads FQNEAQ.

This chain joins TRBV7-8 and TRBJ2-1; 8 nucleotides match TRBD1. CDR1 is SGHVS and CDR2 is FQNEAQ in the germline V gene. The CDR3 totals 16 residues. Unmatched junction bases numbered 8, after V lost 0 bases and J lost 7 bases. CDR3 coding DNA: TGTGCCAGCAGCTTAGCCGCGACAGGGGTAGAGAATGAGCAGTTCTTC. Amino acid sequence: CASSLAATGVENEQFF.

The chain has TRBV7-8 and TRBJ1-2; D perhaps matches TRBD1 (5 bases). Trimming stripped 3 bases from V and 2 bases from J, with 13 bases between. CDR3 length: 15 residues. Germline-derived CDR1 and CDR2 are SGHVS and FQNEAQ. In nucleotides, the CDR3 is TGTGCCAGCAGCTTTATGGGGCAGAGCAACTATGGCTACACCTTC. This sequence encodes CASSFMGQSNYGYTF.

V usage is TRBV29-1 and J usage is TRBJ2-2; TRBD2 matches at 8 bases. After removal of 4 bases from V and 2 bases from J, the junction contained 6 bases not matched to a gene. Germline loops: CDR1 SQVTM, CDR2 ANQGSEA. The CDR3 has 15 residues. CDR3: CSVVSGGSNTGELFF. CDR3 sequence (DNA): TGCAGCGTTGTGAGCGGGGGATCTAACACCGGGGAGCTGTTTTTT.

V usage is TRBV5-4 and J usage is TRBJ1-2; D is unresolved. The CDR3 is 14 amino acids. Trimming shortened V by 8 bases and J by 0 bases, and 14 bases separated the two germline ends. The germline gives CDR1 SGHNT, CDR2 YYREEE (reference sequence). CDR3 in amino acids: CASTRGSANYGYTF. For the CDR3, the DNA is TGTGCCAGTACCCGCGGCTCAGCTAACTATGGCTACACCTTC.